This is a list of T cell receptor beta chains from one sample in a study of T cells in Graves' hyperthyroidism and ophthalmopathy. In TCRdb, the multiplex PCR reads were re-called with MiXCR into one record per CDR3 protein. The sample lists 530,000 or so distinct CDR3 sequences; around 22% were seen once. Material: blood. The receptors shown here come from a woman aged 25 to 39 with Graves' ophthalmopathy. The CDR3 runs from the conserved cysteine through the conserved F or W. D genes are given only for firm matches. Clone size, where shown, is once, few, many, or a class for clones that have expanded.

j_gene,abundance,d_gene,v_gene,CDR3nt,CDR3aa
TRBJ2-5,few,.,TRBV6-2/TRBV6-3,TGTGCCAGCACCAAAAGTAGGGGGAGGGAGACCCAGTACTTC,CASTKSRGRETQYF
TRBJ2-5,.,.,TRBV12-3/TRBV12-4,TGTGCCAGCAGTTTCCGTTCAGGGTGGGAGACCCAGTACTTC,CASSFRSGWETQYF
TRBJ1-2,.,.,TRBV6-1,TGTGCCACCATTGGGGCTAACTATGGCTACACCTTC,CATIGANYGYTF
TRBJ2-7,many,.,TRBV20-1,TGCAGTGCTAGTTATGACAGCTTTTCCTACGAGCAGTACTTC,CSASYDSFSYEQYF
TRBJ2-5,many,.,TRBV2,TGTGCCAGCAGTGGGCGACCCTCAAAAGAGACCCAGTACTTC,CASSGRPSKETQYF
TRBJ2-7,many,.,TRBV29-1,TGCAGCGGCCGGGGCGGCTACGAGCAGTACTTC,CSGRGGYEQYF
TRBJ1-1,.,.,TRBV12-3/TRBV12-4,TGTGCCAGCAGTGGCGGGGTGGGCACTGAAGCTTTCTTT,CASSGGVGTEAFF
TRBJ1-2,.,TRBD1,TRBV20-1,TGCAGTGCTAGTGAACCGACAGGGCAGTATGGCTACACCTTC,CSASEPTGQYGYTF
TRBJ2-5,.,.,TRBV6-1,TGTGCCAGCAGTAGATCCCCGACCGAACAAGAGACCCAGTACTTC,CASSRSPTEQETQYF
TRBJ1-2,many,TRBD1,TRBV5-5,TGTGCCAGCAGCACCTGGACAGGGGGTAACTATGGCTACACCTTC,CASSTWTGGNYGYTF
TRBJ2-2,.,.,TRBV3-1,TGTGCCAGCAGTCCCCCGGCTAGCTACACCGGGGAGCTGTTTTTT,CASSPPASYTGELFF
TRBJ1-1,many,.,TRBV7-6,TGTGCCAGCAGCTTACGGGCCAGCGACGAAGCTTTCTTT,CASSLRASDEAFF
TRBJ2-7,many,.,TRBV6-2/TRBV6-3,TGTGCCAGCAGTTCCCGGGAACCATTCCACGAGCAGTACTTC,CASSSREPFHEQYF
TRBJ1-2,.,.,TRBV4-1,TGCGCCAGCAGCGCACAGGATTATGGCTACACCTTC,CASSAQDYGYTF